Listed below are T cell receptor beta chains from one sample, sequenced in a study of T cells in Graves' hyperthyroidism and ophthalmopathy. Using its own MiXCR run on the multiplex PCR reads, TCRdb lists one record per CDR3 protein. The table lists hundreds of thousands of distinct CDR3 sequences, roughly 15% of them singletons, with under 3.5% in the top ten. The sequenced sample consisted of blood. The receptors originated from a woman in her forties with Graves' ophthalmopathy. Each CDR3 is given with its conserved first and last residue. D genes are given only for firm matches. Only some rows state a clone size, as once, few, many or a class for expanded clones.

j_call | d_call | cdr3_length | clone_size | v_call | cdr3_nt | cdr3_aa
TRBJ1-1 | - | 17 | many | TRBV27 | TGTGCCAGCAGTTTAGGTGGAGGGCGTCTGTTGAACACTGAAGCTTTCTTT | CASSLGGGRLLNTEAFF
TRBJ1-6 | - | 11 | - | TRBV7-9 | TGTGCCAGCAGCTTAGTGGGAAGCAGCCACTTT | CASSLVGSSHF
TRBJ2-2 | TRBD2 | 19 | many | TRBV11-2 | TGTGCCAGCAGCTTAGATTTCGGGAGGACTAGCGGGACCACCGGGGAGCTGTTTTTT | CASSLDFGRTSGTTGELFF
TRBJ2-3 | - | 16 | many | TRBV20-1 | TGCAGTGCCGCACCCTGGTCGGGACTGCGCACAGATACGCAGTATTTT | CSAAPWSGLRTDTQYF
TRBJ2-5 | - | 14 | - | TRBV11-2 | TGTGCCAGCAGCTTAGCCCCAGACCGGGAGACCCAGTACTTC | CASSLAPDRETQYF
TRBJ1-5 | TRBD1 | 19 | medium-sized | TRBV11-2 | TGTGCCAGCAGCTTTACCGGGACAGGGGATCGAAATAGCAATCAGCCCCAGCATTTT | CASSFTGTGDRNSNQPQHF
TRBJ2-7 | TRBD2 | 18 | many | TRBV20-1 | TGCAGTGCTAGTTGCTCCGAGACTAGCGGATCCCCTCCCTACGAGCAGTACTTC | CSASCSETSGSPPYEQYF
TRBJ2-7 | TRBD1 | 13 | few | TRBV5-1 | TGCGCCAGCAGCGTAGGGACAGGGGGCCTGGAGTACTTC | CASSVGTGGLEYF
TRBJ1-6 | - | 16 | - | TRBV9 | TGTGCCAGCAGCGTAGGAGTGAGCTCCTATAATTCACCCCTCCACTTT | CASSVGVSSYNSPLHF
TRBJ2-2 | TRBD2 | 14 | few | TRBV7-2 | TGTGCCAGCAGCTCTCAACCGGGACTAGGGGAGCTGTTTTTT | CASSSQPGLGELFF
TRBJ2-1 | TRBD1 | 14 | - | TRBV19 | TGTGCCAGTAGCCTGTCAACAGGGGGCAATGAGCAGTTCTTC | CASSLSTGGNEQFF
TRBJ1-2 | TRBD1 | 14 | - | TRBV20-1 | TGCAGTGCTAGAGATCCCCGGACAGGGTATGGCTACACCTTC | CSARDPRTGYGYTF
TRBJ2-7 | - | 15 | - | TRBV5-1 | TGCGTCAGCAGCTTCGGCTGGACGGGCTCCTACGAGCAGTACTTC | CVSSFGWTGSYEQYF
TRBJ2-1 | - | 14 | - | TRBV30 | TGTGCCTGGAGTGTACTGGACTACTACAATGAGCAGTTCTTC | CAWSVLDYYNEQFF
TRBJ2-4 | TRBD1 | 17 | many | TRBV7-8 | TGTGCCAGCAGCTTAGGGCGGTGGACAGGCGACAAAAACATTCAGTACTTC | CASSLGRWTGDKNIQYF
TRBJ2-5 | - | 14 | - | TRBV5-1 | TGCGCCAGCAGCTTGGACAGACCCAAAGAGACCCAGTACTTC | CASSLDRPKETQYF
TRBJ2-1 | - | 13 | many | TRBV10-3 | TGTGCCATCAGTGGAGGGACTGAGAATGAGCAGTTCTTC | CAISGGTENEQFF
TRBJ1-2 | TRBD1 | 14 | many | TRBV28 | TGTGCCAGCATTACCGGACAGGGGAACTATGGCTACACCTTC | CASITGQGNYGYTF
TRBJ2-1 | - | 14 | many | TRBV18 | TGTGCCAGCTCACCAGGACTACGGTACAATGAGCAGTTCTTC | CASSPGLRYNEQFF
TRBJ2-5 | - | 14 | - | TRBV14 | TGTGCCAGCAGCCAAAACAGACTCCAAGAGACCCAGTACTTC | CASSQNRLQETQYF
TRBJ1-1 | - | 12 | - | TRBV7-9 | TGTGCCAGCAGCTCGGACCGGGACGAAGCTTTCTTT | CASSSDRDEAFF
TRBJ2-1 | - | 17 | - | TRBV3-1 | TGTGCCAGCAGCCAAGGGGTACAGGTTCTAGGATACAATGAGCAGTTCTTC | CASSQGVQVLGYNEQFF
TRBJ2-1 | TRBD2 | 14 | many | TRBV20-1 | TGCAGTACCACACGGGGGGGGAGGAATAGTGAGCAGTTCTTC | CSTTRGGRNSEQFF
TRBJ2-3 | TRBD2 | 15 | many | TRBV18 | TGTGCCAGCTCACTACAGCGGGGAAGCACAGATACGCAGTATTTT | CASSLQRGSTDTQYF
TRBJ2-3 | TRBD2 | 15 | - | TRBV27 | TGTGCCAGCAGTTTACCTAGCGGGGGAGCAGATACGCAGTATTTT | CASSLPSGGADTQYF
TRBJ2-3 | TRBD2 | 15 | many | TRBV2 | TGTGCCAGCAGAGGACTAGCGGGAAGCACAGATACGCAGTATTTT | CASRGLAGSTDTQYF
TRBJ2-7 | - | 14 | - | TRBV7-2 | TGTGCCAGCAGTCCCCCCGACGGGAATCGCGAGCAGTACTTC | CASSPPDGNREQYF
TRBJ1-5 | - | 15 | many | TRBV11-3 | TGTGCCAGCAGCTTAACCAGAACAGCCAATCAGCCCCAGCATTTT | CASSLTRTANQPQHF
TRBJ2-1 | - | 13 | - | TRBV7-9 | TGTGCCAGCAGCTCGGGACGGCGGAATGAGCAGTTCTTC | CASSSGRRNEQFF
TRBJ2-7 | - | 14 | many | TRBV5-1 | TGCGCCAGCAGCTTTCAGGGAAGCTCCTACGAGCAGTACTTC | CASSFQGSSYEQYF
TRBJ2-7 | TRBD1 | 15 | - | TRBV2 | TGTGCCAGCAGTGAAATACCGGGACAGGGCTACGAGCAGTACTTC | CASSEIPGQGYEQYF
TRBJ2-1 | TRBD2 | 17 | - | TRBV2 | TGTGCCAGCAGTACCCGACTAGCGGGGGAAGGGGACAATGAGCAGTTCTTC | CASSTRLAGEGDNEQFF
TRBJ2-5 | - | 15 | - | TRBV5-1 | TGCGCCAGCAGCTTGGATGGGACGCCGCAGGAGACCCAGTACTTC | CASSLDGTPQETQYF
TRBJ2-7 | TRBD1 | 14 | - | TRBV29-1 | TGCAGCGTCAGGGACAGGGGTAACTACAATGAGCAGTACTTC | CSVRDRGNYNEQYF
TRBJ2-1 | - | 14 | - | TRBV6-2/TRBV6-3 | TGTGCCAGCAGTTACTTGATAAGGAACAATGAGCAGTTCTTC | CASSYLIRNNEQFF
TRBJ2-1 | - | 13 | many | TRBV12-3/TRBV12-4 | TGTGCCAGCAGTTTCAACAGGATAGGGGAGCAGTTCTTC | CASSFNRIGEQFF
TRBJ1-2 | - | 13 | many | TRBV20-1 | TGCAGTGCATCAGGCGGGGCTACCTATGGCTACACCTTC | CSASGGATYGYTF
TRBJ2-7 | - | 15 | - | TRBV7-8 | TGTGCCAGCAGCTCATCAAGACGGACAGACTACGAGCAGTACTTC | CASSSSRRTDYEQYF
TRBJ1-1 | - | 14 | many | TRBV12-3/TRBV12-4 | TGTGCCAGCAGTTTTCAGGGAGGTTTTACTGAAGCTTTCTTT | CASSFQGGFTEAFF
TRBJ2-1 | - | 15 | many | TRBV14 | TGTGCCAGCAGCCAAGTTCAGAGCTCCTACAATGAGCAGTTCTTC | CASSQVQSSYNEQFF
TRBJ2-6 | - | 15 | many | TRBV5-1 | TGCGCCAGCAGCCGCACAACGGGTGGGGCCAACGTCCTGACTTTC | CASSRTTGGANVLTF
TRBJ2-3 | TRBD2 | 14 | many | TRBV5-1 | TGCGCCAGCCGGACCGGGACTATCTCAGATACGCAGTATTTT | CASRTGTISDTQYF
TRBJ2-1 | - | 16 | many | TRBV11-2 | TGTGCCAGCAGCCCAAAAGGGCCCTGGGCTTACAATGAGCAGTTCTTC | CASSPKGPWAYNEQFF
TRBJ1-5 | - | 14 | many | TRBV10-3 | TGTGCCATCGCGAACGGGGTCGGCAATCAGCCCCAGCATTTT | CAIANGVGNQPQHF
TRBJ1-2 | - | 15 | many | TRBV2 | TGTGCCAGCCAACCTTATTCGACCGGTTCGGGTGGCTACACCTTC | CASQPYSTGSGGYTF
TRBJ1-5 | - | 14 | - | TRBV30 | TGTGCCTGGAAGGGACGGTATAGCAATCAGCCCCAGCATTTT | CAWKGRYSNQPQHF
TRBJ1-2 | - | 14 | - | TRBV28 | TGTGCCAGCAGTTCGCCCGGACGGGACGGTGGCTACACCTTC | CASSSPGRDGGYTF
TRBJ2-7 | TRBD2 | 14 | few | TRBV20-1 | TGCAGTGCTAATCCAACTAGCGGGGGGTACGAGCAGTACTTC | CSANPTSGGYEQYF
TRBJ2-5 | - | 14 | many | TRBV20-1 | TGCAGTGCAAGGGGGGGCGGGGAGCAAGAGACCCAGTACTTC | CSARGGGEQETQYF
TRBJ1-1 | TRBD1 | 15 | - | TRBV20-1 | TGCAGTGCTAGTGGACAGGGAAGTATGGTTGCTGAAGCTTTCTTT | CSASGQGSMVAEAFF
TRBJ1-1 | - | 14 | many | TRBV6-1 | TGTGCCAGCAGTTACAGTACGACAAACACTGAAGCTTTCTTT | CASSYSTTNTEAFF
TRBJ1-1 | TRBD1 | 16 | many | TRBV20-1 | TGCAGTGCTAGACGGGACAGGCCAATCCCGAACACTGAAGCTTTCTTT | CSARRDRPIPNTEAFF
TRBJ2-1 | - | 15 | few | TRBV19 | TGTGCCAGTATGAATAACCGTGGCTCCTACAATGAGCAGTTCTTC | CASMNNRGSYNEQFF
TRBJ2-3 | - | 14 | many | TRBV28 | TGTGCCAGCTCCCCCCCAGGGTACGGAAATACGCAGTATTTT | CASSPPGYGNTQYF
TRBJ2-1 | - | 16 | many | TRBV11-2 | TGTGCCAGCAGCCCCCCTTTTCGGACAAATCACAATGAGCAGTTCTTC | CASSPPFRTNHNEQFF
TRBJ2-1 | TRBD2 | 17 | - | TRBV6-2/TRBV6-3 | TGTGCCAGCAGTTACTCAAGGACTAGCGGGGCTTACAATGAGCAGTTCTTC | CASSYSRTSGAYNEQFF
TRBJ2-3 | - | 13 | - | TRBV7-2 | TGTGCCAGCAGCTTAAGGTTCGGGGGAACGCAGTATTTT | CASSLRFGGTQYF